These 7 T cell receptor beta chains came from one sample sequenced in a study. A single record per CDR3 protein comes from TCRdb applying MiXCR to the 5' RACE reads. Counted here are tens of thousands of distinct CDR3 sequences, 15% to 20% occurring once; the ten biggest clones make up under 3%. The sample taken for sequencing was naive CD4+ T cells sorted from blood. Regarding subset: naive CD4+ T cells, CD4+CD45RA+CD25-. The receptors were sampled from a female donor with breast cancer.

The chain has TRBV20-1 and TRBJ1-3; 7 nucleotides line up with TRBD1. V shed 1 base and J 0 bases; nucleotides not matched to a gene: 0. The V gene's germline CDR1 is DFQATT and CDR2 SNEGSKA (reference sequence). This CDR3 comprises 14 residues. CDR3 region: CSARGDSSGNTIYF. CDR3 bases: TGCAGTGCTAGAGGGGACAGCTCTGGAAACACCATATATTTT.

At least ten counts were recorded for this clonotype. This sequence joins TRBV12-3 or TRBV12-4 and TRBJ2-6, with D possibly called TRBD1 or TRBD2 (5 bases each). V lost 6 bases to trimming and J lost 0 bases, with 12 bases between them. The CDR3 totals 16 residues. The DNA for the CDR3 is TGTGCCAGCAGGGGGTCTGGGGGCTCTGGGGCCAACGTCCTGACTTTC. Its translation is CASRGSGGSGANVLTF.

This clonotype was observed many times. The J gene is TRBJ2-7, the V gene TRBV4-2, with 8 bases matching TRBD2. Germline V gene sequence: CDR1 LGHNA, CDR2 YNFKEQ. There are 15 residues in the CDR3. V lost 3 bases, J lost 2 bases, and 6 bases stayed unmatched. The CDR3: CASSQAGTRAYEQYF. For the CDR3, the DNA is TGTGCCAGCAGCCAGGCCGGGACTAGGGCCTACGAGCAGTACTTC.

This clonotype was seen just once. The chain is built from TRBV2 and TRBJ1-2; D is possibly TRBD1 (5 bases). Germline loops: CDR1 SNHLY, CDR2 FYNNEI. The ends were cut back, 11 bases at V and 6 bases at J, with 13 bases in the middle. This CDR3 contains 11 residues. The CDR3 DNA is TGTGCCGGAGGGGCGAAAGATGGCTACACCTTC. The encoded protein is CAGGAKDGYTF.

This clonotype was seen many times. V and J are TRBV5-1 and TRBJ2-1; tentatively, D is TRBD2 (6 bases). Trimming took 4 bases from V and 7 from J, leaving 15 bases between them. Germline V gene sequence: CDR1 SGHRS, CDR2 YFSETQ. The length of the CDR3 is 14 residues. CDR3 protein: CASSPTSFGNEQFF. For the CDR3, the DNA is TGCGCCAGCAGCCCTACTAGCTTCGGAAATGAGCAGTTCTTC.

This rearrangement joins TRBV20-1 to TRBJ2-5, with D perhaps given as TRBD1 or TRBD2 (5 bases each). Germline V lookup: CDR1 DFQATT, CDR2 SNEGSKA (reference sequence). This CDR3 is 12 amino acids long. The CDR3 region is CAPREYQETQYF. CDR3 coding DNA: TGCGCCCCCAGGGAGTACCAAGAGACCCAGTACTTC.

This clonotype is a singleton in its sample. The chain links TRBV7-3 to TRBJ2-7, with D tentatively TRBD1 (6 bases). This CDR3 comprises 12 residues. CDR1 is SGHTA and CDR2 is FQGTGA in the germline V gene. V lost 5 bases and J lost 7, with 12 bases in between. CDR3 nucleotide sequence: TGTGCCAGCAGCCCCAGAGGGGGTGAGCAGTACTTC. It codes for CASSPRGGEQYF.